This record covers a single T cell receptor beta chain. The target antigen is unknown. Sequencing was performed with immunoSEQ multiplex PCR; in TCRdb, only in-frame clones are kept and a portion is missing. This table has about 66,000 clones, roughly 80% appearing once. When less than 12 days of culture had elapsed, CD4+ T cells were isolated. Each participant was given two doses of one vaccine (BNT162b2 or mRNA-1273). These data are taken from a study of vaccination effects on CD4 cells after COVID-19. Germline V gives CDR1 DFQATT, CDR2 SNEGSKA (reference sequence). V was cut by 3 bases and J by 3 bases, with 11 bases left in between. The length of the CDR3 is 13 residues.

The sequence derives from a human donor who received a COVID-19 vaccine. The V and J genes are TRBV20-1 and TRBJ1-2; no clear D. This specimen consisted of CD4+ T cells from PBMCs cultured without peptide, obtained after COVID-19 vaccination. CDR3 DNA sequence: TGCAGTGCTAGTAACCAGAGGGACTATGGCTACACCTTC. It codes for CSASNQRDYGYTF.